Below are 21 T cell receptor beta chains sequenced from a single sample in a study of blood T cell repertoires in COVID-19. Sequenced by immunoSEQ multiplex PCR; TCRdb stores in-frame clones only, minus some. The table records roughly 240,000 clones, around 86% of them present only once. Sample: PBMCs or T cells enriched from blood (not recorded which). These TCRs come from a woman between 45 and 60 years old who had recovered from COVID-19.

The CDR3 is CASSISAGTEAFF. CDR3 bases: TGCGCCAGCAGCATTAGCGCCGGTACTGAAGCTTTCTTT. The rearrangement links TRBV5-1 to TRBJ1-1; D uncertain. The CDR3 is 13 residues long. Germline CDR1 SGHRS, CDR2 YFSETQ. Trimming left V 4 bases short and J 5 bases short, with 12 bases between.

Written as DNA, the CDR3 is TGTGCCAGTCGCCTGGGACAGACCAATCAGCCCCAGCATTTT. As protein: CASRLGQTNQPQHF. This chain connects TRBV19 to TRBJ1-5; 7 nucleotides align to TRBD1. Germline-derived CDR1 and CDR2 are LNHDA and SQIVND (reference sequence). V was clipped by 8 bases and J by 3 bases; unmatched bases: 7. The CDR3 has 14 residues.

The chain employs TRBV19 and TRBJ1-6; no clear D. Trimming took off 5 bases at V and 8 bases at J, with 10 bases between the two ends. CDR1 is LNHDA and CDR2 is SQIVND in the germline V gene (reference sequence). This CDR3 is built from 13 residues. CDR3 nucleotides: TGTGCCAGTAGTCCAAGGCGGGATTCACCCCTCCACTTT. Its protein product is CASSPRRDSPLHF.

The V call is TRBV4-1, the J call TRBJ2-1; TRBD2 is a possible D gene (6 bases). CDR3 length equals 14 residues. Per germline, CDR1 MGHRA and CDR2 YSYEKL. Trimming stripped 2 bases from V and 12 bases from J, with 17 bases between. CDR3 coding DNA: TGCGCCAGCAGCCAACCCCGAACTAGCCCGTCGCAGTTCTTC. This gives the protein CASSQPRTSPSQFF.

This clone showed up just once. This rearrangement joins TRBV5-5 to TRBJ1-4, with a tentative D call TRBD1 (5 bases). The germline CDR1 and CDR2 sequences are SGHKS and YYEKEE (reference sequence). V lost 1 base and J 7 bases, leaving 17 bases between the germline ends. This CDR3 spans 16 amino acids. CDR3 residues: CASSLRDQGLGEKLFF. CDR3 nucleotide sequence: TGTGCCAGCAGCTTGAGAGATCAGGGTCTCGGTGAAAAACTGTTTTTT.

In its sample, this clone was seen a few times. The rearrangement joins TRBV27 to TRBJ2-7; maybe TRBD2 (5 bases). Germline-derived CDR1 and CDR2 are MNHEY and SMNVEV (reference sequence). The germline V and J ends were trimmed by 8 bases and 2 bases, with 19 bases remaining between them. The CDR3 loop spans 15 amino acids. In DNA, the CDR3 is TGTGCCAGCTCCTCTGGGAGACGATCGACCTACGAGCAGTACTTC. This gives the protein CASSSGRRSTYEQYF.

This clone showed up just once. The chain has TRBV6-2 or TRBV6-3 and TRBJ1-2; perhaps TRBD1 as D (6 bases). V lost 0 bases to trimming and J lost 3 bases, with 14 bases between them. This CDR3 is built from 16 residues. Germline loops: CDR1 MNHEY, CDR2 SVGEGT. CDR3 DNA sequence: TGTGCCAGCAGTTACTCGAGGCAGGGGAACGACTATGGCTACACCTTC. This translates into CASSYSRQGNDYGYTF.

Worth noting for this clone: The germline gene is not matched at one end of the junction; a read error may be the cause. The J gene is TRBJ2-1, the V gene TRBV11-1; 11 bases are a match to TRBD2. This CDR3 has 14 amino acids. Germline CDR1 is SGHAT and CDR2 is FQDESV (reference sequence). The CDR3 coding sequence is TGTGCCAGCAGTTTAGGACTAGCGGGTAGTGAGCAGTTCTTC. This codes for CASSLGLAGSEQFF.

This clone has only one observation. This chain connects TRBV10-2 to TRBJ1-2; 8 nucleotides line up with TRBD1. V gave up 10 bases and J gave up 4 bases; unmatched junction bases: 11. This CDR3 spans 14 amino acids. From germline, CDR1 is WSHSY and CDR2 SAAADI. The CDR3 coding sequence is TGCGCCACCGAGACAGGGGCTGGGGGCTATGGCTACACCTTC. The encoded protein is CATETGAGGYGYTF.

V usage is TRBV27 and J usage is TRBJ1-2, with 9 nucleotides matching TRBD1. The CDR3 contains 15 residues. The V gene end was trimmed by 5 bases and the J gene end by 6 bases; junction bases not matched to a gene: 10. Germline V lookup: CDR1 MNHEY, CDR2 SMNVEV (reference sequence). The CDR3 reads CASSPPGQGIDGYTF. In DNA, the CDR3 is TGTGCCAGCAGTCCGCCGGGACAGGGAATAGATGGCTACACCTTC.

The genes are TRBV7-3 and TRBJ2-1; perhaps TRBD2 as D (6 bases). V was trimmed by 3 bases and J by 9 bases, leaving 12 bases between them. The CDR3 spans 13 residues. From germline, CDR1 is SGHTA and CDR2 FQGTGA. This CDR3 reads CASSFGGIGEQFF. DNA for the CDR3: TGTGCCAGCAGCTTTGGGGGGATAGGTGAGCAGTTCTTC.

The chain is built from TRBV11-2 and TRBJ1-5; possibly TRBD1 for D (6 bases). Germline CDR1 is SGHAT and CDR2 is FQNNGV. Trimming took 4 bases from V and 6 from J, leaving 13 bases between them. CDR3 size: 14 residues. The CDR3 DNA is TGTGCCAGCAGCTCCAGGGGTGATAGTCAGCCCCAGCATTTT. The encoded protein is CASSSRGDSQPQHF.

This rearrangement joins TRBV4-2 to TRBJ2-7; 8 nucleotides match TRBD1. V lost 1 base and J lost 0; bases outside the gene matches: 8. Germline CDR1 LGHNA, CDR2 YNFKEQ. The CDR3 has 17 amino acids. In nucleotides, the CDR3 is TGTGCCAGCAGCCAAGTAACATGGGACAGGAGCTCCTACGAGCAGTACTTC. This gives the protein CASSQVTWDRSSYEQYF.

This sequence joins TRBV27 and TRBJ1-2; D gene ambiguous. This CDR3 is 13 amino acids long. Germline V gene sequence: CDR1 MNHEY, CDR2 SMNVEV (reference sequence). The V end was cut by 2 bases, the J end by 4 bases, with 8 bases between. The CDR3, as DNA: TGTGCCAGCAGTTTAGCCCTAGGCTATGGCTACACCTTC. This sequence encodes CASSLALGYGYTF.

The DNA of the CDR3 is TGTGCCAGCAGCCAACTAGCGGGAGGGCCCTACGAGCAGTACTTC. Protein: CASSQLAGGPYEQYF. This chain links TRBV5-4 with TRBJ2-7, with 13 bases aligning to TRBD2. The J segment lost 2 bases and the V segment lost 4 bases, leaving 3 bases of the junction unmatched. There are 15 residues in the CDR3. Per the germline V gene, CDR1 is SGHNT and CDR2 is YYREEE (reference sequence).

The CDR3 sequence is CASSLFGTSVIKNIQYF. The CDR3 DNA follows: TGTGCCAGCAGCTTGTTCGGGACTAGCGTGATCAAAAACATTCAGTACTTC. J is TRBJ2-4 and V is TRBV5-6; 10 nucleotides line up with TRBD2. The V segment lost 1 base and the J segment 3 bases; nucleotides outside the gene matches: 7. The CDR3 spans 17 residues. Germline CDR1 SGHDT, CDR2 YYEEEE. Looking up the rest from reference TRBV5-6 and TRBJ2-4 gives the full variable domain: DAGVTQSPTHLIKTRGQQVTLRCSPKSGHDTVSWYQQALGQGPQFIFQYYEEEERQRGNFPDRFSGHQFPNYSSELNVNALLLGDSALYLCASSLFGTSVIKNIQYFGAGTRLSVL.

The DNA for the CDR3 is TGTGCCATCAGTGAGTCACCCAGGGGGCTGGACACAGATACGCAGTATTTT. Translation: CAISESPRGLDTDTQYF. The chain carries TRBV10-3 and TRBJ2-3, with 8 bases aligning to TRBD1. Germline V gene data show CDR1 as ENHRY and CDR2 as SYGVKD. The CDR3 consists of 17 residues. The V segment lost 0 bases and the J segment 2 bases; nucleotides outside the gene matches: 7.

The chain links TRBV19 to TRBJ1-1, with 11 bases that match TRBD1. Germline lookup yields CDR1 LNHDA and CDR2 SQIVND (reference sequence). The CDR3 loop spans 15 amino acids. The J segment lost 1 base and the V segment lost 4 bases, leaving 2 bases of the junction unmatched. The CDR3, as DNA: TGTGCCAGTAGTAGGACAGGGGGCTCGAACACTGAAGCTTTCTTT. As protein: CASSRTGGSNTEAFF.

V and J are TRBV5-8 and TRBJ1-4, with D unresolved. The V end lost 2 bases, the J end lost 5 bases, and 7 bases lay between the germline ends. This CDR3 contains 13 residues. The germline gives CDR1 SGHTS, CDR2 YDEGEE. The CDR3 sequence: CASSFDWNEKLFF. The CDR3 bases are TGTGCCAGCAGCTTCGACTGGAATGAAAAACTGTTTTTT.

This clone has only a few counts. The V call is TRBV19, the J call TRBJ1-4; 8 bases agree with TRBD1. Germline V lookup: CDR1 LNHDA, CDR2 SQIVND (reference sequence). The ends lost 6 bases at V and 6 bases at J; junction bases unmatched: 6. The CDR3 contains 14 residues. In DNA, the CDR3 is TGTGCCAGTAGCGGACAGGGTATCTATGAAAAACTGTTTTTT. Protein: CASSGQGIYEKLFF.

This sequence joins TRBV11-3 and TRBJ2-5, with 8 nucleotides matching TRBD1. The CDR3 contains 16 residues. Germline CDR1 is SGHNT and CDR2 is YENEEA. J gave up 2 bases and V 5 bases, and 10 bases lay outside the gene matches. The CDR3 nucleotides are TGTGCCAGCAGCGAACCCCGGACAGGGCGACAAGAGACCCAGTACTTC. Translation: CASSEPRTGRQETQYF.